Following are 20 T cell receptor beta chains from one sample sequenced in a study of T cells after yellow fever vaccination. TCRdb called the 5' RACE reads again in MiXCR, with one record for every CDR3 protein. The sample lists about 340,000 distinct CDR3 sequences, almost 4% occurring once. The sample here was PBMCs, taken 5 days after the yellow fever booster vaccination. All receptors come from a man aged 18 to 29 who received the YFV17D yellow fever vaccine.

This clonotype has a count of ten or more. The V call is TRBV6-1, the J call TRBJ2-1; D is perhaps TRBD2 (6 bases). Germline CDR1 reads MNHNS; CDR2 reads SASEGT. Trimming took off 8 bases at V and 8 bases at J, with 16 bases between the two ends. This CDR3 spans 13 amino acids. DNA of the CDR3: TGTGCCAGCCGACTAGTTCCGTCGGATGAGCAGTTCTTC. Amino acid sequence: CASRLVPSDEQFF.

The table lists this clonotype with a few counts. The chain links TRBV27 to TRBJ2-1; perhaps TRBD1 as D (5 bases). This CDR3 region has 14 residues. In germline, CDR1 is MNHEY, CDR2 SMNVEV (reference sequence). The V end lost 4 bases, the J end lost 6 bases, and 13 bases lay between the germline ends. CDR3 coding DNA: TGTGCCAGCAGTTCATGGCCGCAGGGCAATGAGCAGTTCTTC. Residues: CASSSWPQGNEQFF.

This clonotype was observed many times. This chain links TRBV12-3 or TRBV12-4 with TRBJ1-1, with 8 bases lining up with TRBD1. V lost 6 bases and J lost 0; bases outside the gene matches: 12. This CDR3 is 17 amino acids long. CDR3 loop: CASRGPLGQAMNTEAFF. The CDR3 region has the DNA TGTGCCAGCAGGGGACCCTTGGGACAGGCCATGAACACTGAAGCTTTCTTT.

This clonotype was seen more than once but under ten times. V usage is TRBV12-3 or TRBV12-4 and J usage is TRBJ1-2, with a possible D match to TRBD1 (5 bases). CDR3 length equals 14 residues. Between the trimmed V and J ends, which lost 3 bases and 7 bases, there was a span of 15 bases. CDR3 in amino acids: CASSLAPGLAGYTF. Here the CDR3 DNA reads TGTGCCAGCAGTTTGGCACCGGGACTGGCTGGCTACACCTTC.

V is TRBV5-1 and J is TRBJ2-1; D ambiguous. Trimming cost V 0 bases and J 7 bases, with 8 bases left between them. This CDR3 contains 13 residues. The V gene's germline CDR1 is SGHRS and CDR2 YFSETQ. The CDR3 bases are TGCGCCAGCAGCTTGGATTACCTGAATGAGCAGTTCTTC. This encodes CASSLDYLNEQFF.

The chain employs TRBV7-2 and TRBJ2-3; D call uncertain. Per the germline V gene, CDR1 is SGHTA and CDR2 is FQGNSA. Trimming pared 4 bases from V and 4 bases from J, leaving 12 bases between. This CDR3 is 14 amino acids long. CDR3 sequence (DNA): TGTGCCAGCAGCTCCTCTGCTGGTCCAGATACGCAGTATTTT. This codes for CASSSSAGPDTQYF.

The V and J genes are TRBV7-2 and TRBJ2-2, with D possibly TRBD2 on 5 matching bases. The CDR3 is 13 residues long. Germline V lookup: CDR1 SGHTA, CDR2 FQGNSA. Trimming cost V 7 bases and J 6 bases, with 12 bases left between them. The CDR3 loop is CASTLVMSGELFF. DNA of the CDR3: TGTGCCAGCACACTAGTTATGTCCGGGGAGCTGTTTTTT.

The CDR3 loop is CASSYDNSGGNTIYF. The CDR3, as DNA: TGCGCCAGCAGCTATGACAATTCCGGTGGAAACACCATATATTTT. The rearrangement uses TRBV5-1 and TRBJ1-3; D is unclear. Germline V CDR1 and CDR2: SGHRS, YFSETQ. Trimming shortened V by 3 bases and J by 3 bases, and 13 bases separated the two germline ends. The CDR3 length is 15 residues.

This clonotype was counted many times. This chain uses TRBV29-1 with TRBJ2-5; 8 positions match TRBD2. Germline V gene lookup returns CDR1 SQVTM and CDR2 ANQGSEA. Trimming took 2 bases from V and 5 from J; bases not matched to a gene: 7. The CDR3 loop spans 14 amino acids. CDR3 sequence: CSVERRGALETQYF. DNA for the CDR3: TGCAGCGTTGAACGGCGGGGGGCGCTCGAGACCCAGTACTTC.

The chain couples TRBV5-5 to TRBJ2-5; unclear D gene. Trimming cost V 8 bases and J 1 base, with 12 bases left between them. CDR1 and CDR2 from the germline V gene are SGHKS and YYEKEE (reference sequence). This CDR3 comprises 13 residues. The CDR3 region has the DNA TGTGCCAGTCAATCGAGGAGCCAAGAGACCCAGTACTTC. This gives the protein CASQSRSQETQYF.

This rearrangement joins TRBV12-3 or TRBV12-4 to TRBJ1-6, with a possible D match to TRBD1 (6 bases). The CDR3 contains 15 residues. Trimming left V 9 bases short and J 8 bases short, with 20 bases between. The CDR3 loop is CASCVGGLGDSPLHF. DNA for the CDR3: TGTGCCAGTTGCGTAGGGGGGCTGGGGGATTCACCCCTCCACTTT.

This clonotype showed up many times. Germline is not matched at one junction end, which may reflect a read error. The chain couples TRBV7-7 to TRBJ2-3; possible D gene TRBD2, 5 bases. This CDR3 spans 16 amino acids. CDR1 is SSHAT and CDR2 is FNYEAQ in the germline V gene (reference sequence). CDR3 in amino acids: CASSPGRGLNTDTQYF. Written as DNA, the CDR3 is TGTGCTAGCAGCCCCGGTCGGGGATTGAACACAGATACGCAGTATTTT. The full variable domain, in which reference TRBV7-7 and TRBJ2-3 provide the parts outside the CDR3, is GAGVSQSPRYKVTKRGQDVTLRCDPISSHATLYWYQQALGQGPEFLTYFNYEAQPDKSGLPSDRFSAERPEGSISTLTIQRTEQRDSAMYRCASSPGRGLNTDTQYFGPGTRLTVL.

This clonotype was recorded many times. This chain uses TRBV18 with TRBJ2-7; D unresolved. The V gene's germline CDR1 is KGHSH and CDR2 LQKENI. Trimming removed 6 bases from V and 0 bases from J, with 15 bases in between. This CDR3 comprises 15 residues. The CDR3 nucleotides read TGTGCCAGCTCTCCCCAGGAACTAAGCTCCTACGAGCAGTACTTC. Its translation: CASSPQELSSYEQYF.

This clonotype has just a few counts. V gene TRBV6-2 or TRBV6-3 combines with J gene TRBJ1-5; a possible D gene is TRBD1 (6 bases). The CDR3 totals 15 residues. Germline V gene data show CDR1 as MNHEY and CDR2 as SVGEGT. With 4 bases removed from V and 1 base from J, the gap between germline ends came to 11 bases. CDR3 nucleotides: TGTGCCAGCAGTTCAGGGGAGGCAAGCAATCAGCCCCAGCATTTT. Residues: CASSSGEASNQPQHF.

V is TRBV12-3 or TRBV12-4 and J is TRBJ1-2, with TRBD1 matching over 8 bases. The CDR3 loop spans 14 amino acids. With V trimmed by 4 bases and J by 3 bases, 4 bases remained unmatched. CDR3 bases: TGTGCCAGCAGTTCCCAGGGGGCACACTATGGCTACACCTTC. This gives the protein CASSSQGAHYGYTF.

The chain uses TRBV6-2 or TRBV6-3 and TRBJ1-1; D unresolved. From germline, CDR1 is MNHEY and CDR2 SVGEGT. The germline V and J ends were trimmed by 5 bases and 1 base, with 11 bases remaining between them. The CDR3 contains 14 residues. Here the CDR3 DNA reads TGTGCCAGCAGTCCTACCAACCAGAACACTGAAGCTTTCTTT. Amino acids: CASSPTNQNTEAFF.

The genes are TRBV6-5 and TRBJ1-2, with a tentative D call TRBD1 (5 bases). CDR3 length: 15 amino acids. The germline V gene has CDR1 MNHEY and CDR2 SVGAGI. Trimming shortened V by 4 bases and J by 4 bases, and 16 bases separated the two germline ends. CDR3 nucleotide sequence: TGTGCCAGCAGTTCCCCTGGGGAGGGGAGCTATGGCTACACCTTC. This codes for CASSSPGEGSYGYTF.

This clonotype was counted ten times or more. The V and J genes are TRBV18 and TRBJ2-7, with D unclear. The CDR3 consists of 11 residues. Germline lookup yields CDR1 KGHSH and CDR2 LQKENI. Trimming took off 0 bases at V and 3 bases at J, with 0 bases between the two ends. Here the CDR3 reads CASSPPYEQYV. In nucleotides, the CDR3 is TGTGCCAGCTCACCACCCTACGAGCAGTACGTC.

The chain uses TRBV29-1 and TRBJ1-2, with TRBD1 as a possible D gene (5 bases). CDR1 and CDR2 (germline): SQVTM, ANQGSEA. V was clipped by 5 bases and J by 8 bases, with 21 bases between them. The CDR3 contains 14 residues. CDR3 amino acids: CSVRMGGHGGGYTF. The CDR3 DNA follows: TGCAGCGTTAGGATGGGAGGACATGGCGGGGGCTACACCTTC.

The chain links TRBV20-1 to TRBJ1-5; D is unresolved. Trimming took off 3 bases at V and 3 bases at J, with 9 bases between the two ends. The V gene's germline CDR1 is DFQATT and CDR2 SNEGSKA (reference sequence). The CDR3 consists of 13 residues. CDR3 residues: CSASPGYNQPQHF. In DNA, the CDR3 is TGCAGTGCTAGCCCAGGTTACAATCAGCCCCAGCATTTT.